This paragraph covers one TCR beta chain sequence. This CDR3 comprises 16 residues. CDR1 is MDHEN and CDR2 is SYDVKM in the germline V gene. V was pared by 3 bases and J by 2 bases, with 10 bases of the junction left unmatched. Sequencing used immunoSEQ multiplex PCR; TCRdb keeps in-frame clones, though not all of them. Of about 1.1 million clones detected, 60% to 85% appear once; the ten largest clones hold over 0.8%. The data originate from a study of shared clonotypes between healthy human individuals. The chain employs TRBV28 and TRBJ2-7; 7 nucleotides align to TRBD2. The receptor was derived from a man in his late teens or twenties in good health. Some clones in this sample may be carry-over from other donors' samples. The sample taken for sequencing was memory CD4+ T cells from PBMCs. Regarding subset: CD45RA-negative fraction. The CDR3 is CASSFVLAVPTYEQYF. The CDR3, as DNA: TGTGCCAGCAGTTTCGTGCTAGCGGTTCCGACCTACGAGCAGTACTTC.